This entry lists 30 T cell receptor beta chains sequenced from one sample in a study of blood T cell repertoires in COVID-19. Data came from immunoSEQ multiplex PCR; TCRdb stores just in-frame clones and leaves some out. The sample has hundreds of thousands of clones, about 79% seen once. The sample consisted of peripheral blood. These receptors were taken from an elderly man with acute or convalescent COVID-19.

This chain connects TRBV28 to TRBJ1-3; the D gene is possibly TRBD1 (5 bases). The V gene's germline CDR1 is MDHEN and CDR2 SYDVKM. Trimming pared 7 bases from V and 4 bases from J, leaving 14 bases between. CDR3 length equals 14 residues. The CDR3 region has the DNA TGTGCCAGCACTGGACCCGGGGGAGGAAACACCATATATTTT. Translation gives CASTGPGGGNTIYF. The complete variable domain, with remaining parts taken from reference TRBV28 and TRBJ1-3, reads DVKVTQSSRYLVKRTGEKVFLECVQDMDHENMFWYRQDPGLGLRLIYFSYDVKMKEKGDIPEGYSVSREKKERFSLILESASTNQTSMYLCASTGPGGGNTIYFGEGSWLTVV.

The CDR3 DNA follows: TGTGCCAGCAGCTTAGGGGGCGTTGGGGCCAACGTCCTGACTTTC. It is translated as CASSLGGVGANVLTF. The chain employs TRBV7-2 and TRBJ2-6; D possibly corresponds to TRBD1 (5 bases). This CDR3 comprises 15 residues. Germline V gives CDR1 SGHTA, CDR2 FQGNSA. With 1 base removed from V and 3 bases from J, the gap between germline ends came to 7 bases.

The rearrangement joins TRBV20-1 to TRBJ1-2; 11 positions agree with TRBD1. Germline V gene data show CDR1 as DFQATT and CDR2 as SNEGSKA (reference sequence). V dropped 3 bases and J dropped 6; count of bases not matched to a gene: 12. CDR3 length: 16 residues. In nucleotides, the CDR3 is TGCAGTGCTAGTGGTGCGTCGGACAGGGGGCAGGATGGCTACACCTTC. It codes for CSASGASDRGQDGYTF.

This CDR3 reads CATSDYPGELFF. The CDR3, as DNA: TGTGCCACCAGTGACTATCCCGGGGAGCTGTTTTTT. V and J are TRBV24-1 and TRBJ2-2; no reliable D call. This CDR3 spans 12 amino acids. Germline V gene sequence: CDR1 KGHDR, CDR2 SFDVKD. V lost 4 bases and J lost 6, with 5 bases in between.

This clone was recorded once. The rearrangement links TRBV5-4 to TRBJ2-5, with no clear D. The germline gives CDR1 SGHNT, CDR2 YYREEE (reference sequence). Trimming shortened V by 3 bases and J by 1 base, and 10 bases separated the two germline ends. The CDR3 length is 14 residues. CDR3 coding DNA: TGTGCCAGCAGCTCCGTTAACTCCCAAGAGACCCAGTACTTC. Residues: CASSSVNSQETQYF.

V is TRBV18 and J is TRBJ1-2; D may be TRBD1 (6 bases). Germline V gene sequence: CDR1 KGHSH, CDR2 LQKENI. The CDR3 consists of 13 residues. V lost 3 bases to trimming and J lost 4 bases, with 9 bases between them. The chain's CDR3 is CASSPGASYGYTF. The CDR3 DNA reads TGTGCCAGCTCACCGGGGGCGTCCTATGGCTACACCTTC.

This rearrangement joins TRBV28 to TRBJ2-1, with 9 nucleotides matching TRBD1. With 7 bases clipped from V and 3 bases from J, the junction kept 4 bases outside the gene matches. The CDR3 consists of 14 residues. The V gene's germline CDR1 is MDHEN and CDR2 SYDVKM. CDR3 protein: CASNPDRGYNEQFF. CDR3 DNA: TGTGCCAGCAACCCGGACAGGGGCTACAATGAGCAGTTCTTC. The whole variable domain, filled in from reference TRBV28 and TRBJ2-1, reads DVKVTQSSRYLVKRTGEKVFLECVQDMDHENMFWYRQDPGLGLRLIYFSYDVKMKEKGDIPEGYSVSREKKERFSLILESASTNQTSMYLCASNPDRGYNEQFFGPGTRLTVL.

The chain uses TRBV27 and TRBJ1-5; a weak D match, TRBD1 (6 bases). CDR1 is MNHEY, CDR2 SMNVEV, per germline (reference sequence). This CDR3 is 14 amino acids long. Trimming shortened V by 10 bases and J by 5 bases, and 18 bases separated the two germline ends. The DNA of the CDR3 is TGTGCCACCTCCCGGACAGCCAGATATCAGCCCCAGCATTTT. Protein sequence: CATSRTARYQPQHF.

The rearrangement uses TRBV18 and TRBJ2-6; possible D gene TRBD1, 6 bases. V was cut by 2 bases and J by 4 bases, with 12 bases left in between. This CDR3 region has 16 residues. The V gene's germline CDR1 is KGHSH and CDR2 LQKENI. Here the CDR3 reads CASSPGRGRGANVLTF. CDR3 sequence (DNA): TGTGCCAGCTCACCAGGCAGGGGTAGGGGGGCCAACGTCCTGACTTTC.

This chain links TRBV29-1 with TRBJ1-1, with TRBD1 matching 7 bases. Germline loops: CDR1 SQVTM, CDR2 ANQGSEA. The CDR3 contains 15 residues. V dropped 5 bases and J dropped 2; count of bases not matched to a gene: 11. The CDR3 reads CSVTGGQVFNTEAFF. The DNA of the CDR3 is TGCAGCGTTACCGGCGGACAGGTCTTTAACACTGAAGCTTTCTTT.

The chain carries TRBV6-5 and TRBJ2-7; D gene uncertain. Trimming shortened V by 0 bases and J by 4 bases, and 13 bases separated the two germline ends. Germline CDR1 reads MNHEY; CDR2 reads SVGAGI. CDR3 length: 15 residues. The CDR3 bases are TGTGCCAGCAGTTACTCGAGCCATGGCGGTTACGAGCAGTACTTC. Amino acid sequence: CASSYSSHGGYEQYF.

The rearrangement joins TRBV19 to TRBJ1-2; D uncertain. This CDR3 contains 14 residues. The germline V and J ends were trimmed by 1 base and 6 bases, with 12 bases remaining between them. Germline loops: CDR1 LNHDA, CDR2 SQIVND (reference sequence). The DNA for the CDR3 is TGTGCCAGTAGTATAGGCACAGCGGATCATGGCTACACCTTC. It yields the protein CASSIGTADHGYTF.

The table lists this clone with a few counts. The genes are TRBV5-1 and TRBJ2-7, with 12 bases aligning to TRBD2. With V trimmed by 4 bases and J by 0 bases, 14 bases remained unmatched. This CDR3 region has 19 residues. Per the germline V gene, CDR1 is SGHRS and CDR2 is YFSETQ. CDR3 sequence (DNA): TGCGCCAGCAGCCCCTTTTTCGGACTAGCGGGAAGGAGCTCCTACGAGCAGTACTTC. Translation: CASSPFFGLAGRSSYEQYF.

The chain uses TRBV30 and TRBJ1-2; 9 nucleotides line up with TRBD1. This CDR3 is 13 amino acids long. Losses at the gene ends were 2 bases for V and 6 bases for J; bases not matched to a gene: 4. Germline CDR1 GTSNPN, CDR2 SVGIG (reference sequence). CDR3: CAWSSQGADGYTF. CDR3 nucleotide sequence: TGTGCCTGGAGTTCACAGGGGGCGGATGGCTACACCTTC.

This rearrangement joins TRBV6-5 to TRBJ2-5, with 7 bases matching TRBD2. There are 15 residues in the CDR3. The V gene's germline CDR1 is MNHEY and CDR2 SVGAGI. V shed 6 bases and J 4 bases; nucleotides not matched to a gene: 11. The CDR3 DNA reads as TGTGCCAGCAGGCCCCATCGGGAGGATGGAGAGACCCAGTACTTC. This codes for CASRPHREDGETQYF.

The rearrangement links TRBV3-1 (or the pseudogene TRBV3-2) to TRBJ2-3, with 7 bases that match TRBD1. The length of the CDR3 is 17 residues. In germline, CDR1 is LGHDT, CDR2 YNNKEL (reference sequence). Unmatched junction bases numbered 12, after V lost 2 bases and J lost 4 bases. CDR3 DNA: TGTGCCAGCAGCCAAAGGGGGCGGCGGGTGAAGCCAGATACGCAGTATTTT. This encodes CASSQRGRRVKPDTQYF.

This chain connects TRBV11-2 to TRBJ2-1, with D maybe TRBD2 (6 bases). Trimming took 7 bases from V and 7 from J, leaving 20 bases between them. The CDR3 extends over 15 amino acids. Germline V CDR1 and CDR2: SGHAT, FQNNGV. In nucleotides, the CDR3 is TGTGCCAGCACCCGGGACTCCAGTCCCTCAAATGAGCAGTTCTTC. Encoded protein: CASTRDSSPSNEQFF.

The rearrangement links TRBV10-3 to TRBJ1-1, with D hard to call. The CDR3 extends over 11 amino acids. CDR1 is ENHRY, CDR2 SYGVKD, per germline. Trimming left V 4 bases short and J 5 bases short, with 5 bases between. CDR3 in DNA: TGTGCCATCAGTGGCACAACTGAAGCTTTCTTT. Translated, it gives CAISGTTEAFF.

The chain carries TRBV2 and TRBJ1-2; D may be TRBD1 (5 bases). The CDR3 runs 14 residues. The germline V and J ends were trimmed by 6 bases and 1 base, with 12 bases remaining between them. Germline loops: CDR1 SNHLY, CDR2 FYNNEI. CDR3 nucleotides: TGTGCCAGCAGAGCAACAGGCCTTAACTATGGCTACACCTTC. It encodes CASRATGLNYGYTF.

The chain links TRBV18 to TRBJ1-6, with TRBD1 matching 7 bases. Germline V gene lookup returns CDR1 KGHSH and CDR2 LQKENI. J was trimmed by 7 bases and V by 4 bases; bases with no gene match: 7. The CDR3 extends over 15 amino acids. The CDR3 region has the DNA TGTGCCAGCTCACTATTTGACAGGGCAAATTCACCCCTCCACTTT. Amino acid sequence: CASSLFDRANSPLHF.

As DNA, the CDR3 is TGTGCCAGCAGCTTAGGGGCCGGACACGACTATGGCTACACCTTC. This codes for CASSLGAGHDYGYTF. The V gene is TRBV7-9, the J gene TRBJ1-2; weak D call: TRBD1 (5 bases). Germline V gives CDR1 SEHNR, CDR2 FQNEAQ (reference sequence). This CDR3 contains 15 residues. Between the trimmed V and J ends, which lost 1 base and 3 bases, there was a span of 12 bases.

The rearrangement uses TRBV9 and TRBJ2-3; the match to TRBD1 covers 8 bases. The trim removed 2 bases at V and 6 bases at J, leaving 14 bases unmatched. The CDR3 runs 17 residues. Germline assignment: CDR1 SGDLS and CDR2 YYNGEE. Here the CDR3 reads CASSVSAGQVPFDTQYF. DNA for the CDR3: TGTGCCAGCAGCGTGTCGGCGGGACAGGTCCCCTTTGATACGCAGTATTTT. The variable domain in full, completed from reference TRBV9 and TRBJ2-3, reads DSGVTQTPKHLITATGQRVTLRCSPRSGDLSVYWYQQSLDQGLQFLIQYYNGEERAKGNILERFSAQQFPDLHSELNLSSLELGDSALYFCASSVSAGQVPFDTQYFGPGTRLTVL.

The chain links TRBV6-6 to TRBJ2-1, with D possibly TRBD2 on 6 matching bases. V gave up 4 bases and J gave up 9 bases, with 19 bases separating them. Germline V gives CDR1 MNHNY, CDR2 SVGAGI (reference sequence). CDR3 length equals 15 residues. DNA for the CDR3: TGTGCCAGCAGTTTTGCCTTCGGGGGTGGAGGTGAGCAGTTCTTC. As protein: CASSFAFGGGGEQFF.

V gene TRBV12-3 or TRBV12-4 combines with J gene TRBJ1-2; tentative D call: TRBD1 (6 bases). With 6 bases removed from V and 2 bases from J, the gap between germline ends came to 10 bases. The CDR3 loop spans 13 amino acids. CDR3 sequence: CASRQGPNYGYTF. The DNA for the CDR3 is TGTGCCAGCAGACAGGGCCCCAACTATGGCTACACCTTC.

This chain's CDR3 is CASSIPPRGTEAFF. DNA for the CDR3: TGTGCCAGTAGTATTCCTCCCCGGGGCACTGAAGCTTTCTTT. The chain recombines TRBV19 with TRBJ1-1, with unresolved D. The CDR3 extends over 14 amino acids. V lost 3 bases and J 4 bases, leaving 12 bases between the germline ends. CDR1 and CDR2 (germline): LNHDA, SQIVND (reference sequence).

The rearrangement joins TRBV18 to TRBJ1-4, with D possibly TRBD1 on 6 matching bases. Deletions cut 4 bases from V and 7 bases from J, with 16 bases between. The CDR3 loop spans 15 amino acids. Germline-derived CDR1 and CDR2 are KGHSH and LQKENI. Written as DNA, the CDR3 is TGTGCCAGCTCACAATCGGGGGGCTCCGGTGAAAAACTGTTTTTT. The encoded protein is CASSQSGGSGEKLFF.

This chain joins TRBV4-1 and TRBJ1-5; tentatively, D is TRBD1 (5 bases). The CDR3 extends over 17 amino acids. Germline loops: CDR1 MGHRA, CDR2 YSYEKL. Trimming removed 5 bases from V and 6 bases from J, with 23 bases in between. Here the CDR3 DNA reads TGCGCCAGCAGCTTCAGGCCGGACACGGCTAGGAGTCAGCCCCAGCATTTT. Translated, it gives CASSFRPDTARSQPQHF.

The V and J genes are TRBV5-1 and TRBJ2-7; D is unclear. The CDR3 spans 13 residues. Trimming left V 4 bases short and J 2 bases short, with 10 bases between. The germline gives CDR1 SGHRS, CDR2 YFSETQ. The CDR3, as DNA: TGCGCCAGCAGCCCCGAGGTCACCTACGAGCAGTACTTC. The encoded protein is CASSPEVTYEQYF.

The chain is built from TRBV19 and TRBJ2-1, with 11 bases lining up with TRBD2. Germline V CDR1 and CDR2: LNHDA, SQIVND (reference sequence). The V and J ends lost 4 bases and 5 bases, in that order; junction bases with no gene match: 4. The CDR3 is 15 amino acids. The CDR3 region is CASSTGTSGNNEQFF. The CDR3 DNA reads as TGTGCCAGTAGTACCGGGACTAGCGGAAACAATGAGCAGTTCTTC.

This chain uses TRBV5-4 with TRBJ2-7, with TRBD1 identical over 7 bases. V shed 0 bases and J 4 bases; nucleotides not matched to a gene: 7. Germline assignment: CDR1 SGHNT and CDR2 YYREEE (reference sequence). The CDR3 is made up of 15 amino acids. The DNA for the CDR3 is TGTGCCAGCAGCTTGGGGATGGGACAGCTATACGAGCAGTACTTC. Translated: CASSLGMGQLYEQYF. The variable domain in full, with the rest retrieved from reference TRBV5-4 and TRBJ2-7, is ETGVTQSPTHLIKTRGQQVTLRCSSQSGHNTVSWYQQALGQGPQFIFQYYREEENGRGNFPPRFSGLQFPNYSSELNVNALELDDSALYLCASSLGMGQLYEQYFGPGTRLTVT.